This T cell receptor (beta chain) was retrieved from a study of shared clonotypes between healthy human individuals. About the study: Donor ages ranged 18 to 49 years: a couple of women, a few men.

As defined, naive CD8 cells were CD45RO-negative and positively selected for CCR7, with terminally differentiated effector memory CD45RA+ cells excluded. Notes on the study in general: Shared clonotypes across all four donors exceeded non-shared ones in generation probability.

V was cut by 3 bases and J by 3 bases, with 15 bases left in between. The V gene's germline CDR1 is MNHEY and CDR2 SMNVEV (reference sequence). This CDR3 has 16 amino acids. Regarding this clone: Its specificity is unknown.

Sequenced by immunoSEQ multiplex PCR; TCRdb stores in-frame clones only, minus some. The data show about 590,000 clones, with about 95% seen just once and about 0.11% held by the top ten. The sequence derives from a woman in her thirties in good health. This chain uses TRBV27 with TRBJ2-1; D remains unclear. Sequenced material: naive CD8+ T cells sorted from blood. The CDR3 nucleotides are TGTGCCAGCAGTTTTGGGGTGGGCACGGGCTACAATGAGCAGTTCTTC. This sequence encodes CASSFGVGTGYNEQFF.